In its sample, the clone carrying this T cell receptor beta chain was seen a few times. What it binds is not known. A read error may produce the germline difference seen at one junction end. The PCR ran on 60 Vbeta and 13 Jbeta primers. Only in-frame clones appear in the TCRdb table, and some are missing; sequencing was by immunoSEQ multiplex PCR. The sample lists fewer than 200,000 clones, 79% occurring once. The CDR3 sequence is 17 residues long. The germline V gene encodes CDR1 SEHNR and CDR2 FQNEAQ (reference sequence). The sample comes from a study of cytomegalovirus exposure and HLA in healthy donors. Whole-study results and caveats: The study designated 160 or so TCR beta chains cytomegalovirus-associated.

The clonotype was recovered from a woman aged 40 to 50 in good health and CMV-seronegative. The chain couples TRBV7-9 to TRBJ2-1, with D tentatively TRBD1 (6 bases). The sequenced material came from PBMCs. CDR3 bases: TGTTCCAGCAGCTTATTGGCCCAGGGGCGCCCCTACAATGAGCAGTTCTTC. Translated, it gives CSSSLLAQGRPYNEQFF.